The 20 T cell receptor beta chains below all came from one sample that was sequenced in a study of regulatory T cells in long-lasting Graves disease. iRepertoire HTBI primers and Arm-PCR of CDR3 regions built TCR beta libraries. TCRdb re-derived calls from the multiplex PCR reads in MiXCR, one entry per CDR3 protein. The sample holds approximately 400,000 distinct CDR3 sequences; around 20% are singletons and the top ten take about a quarter. Time point here: persistent/refractory GD, antithyroid drugs over 5 years with positive TRAb. Making the TCR library involved RNA that had been extracted from PBMCs. The sample was peripheral blood mononuclear cells (PBMCs), taken when the disease was refractory, from a patient treated with antithyroid drugs. These receptors were obtained from a female donor with Graves disease.

The chain recombines TRBV28 with TRBJ2-1; TRBD2 agrees at 7 bases. From germline, CDR1 is MDHEN and CDR2 SYDVKM. This CDR3 is 15 amino acids long. Trimming removed 0 bases from V and 4 bases from J; junction bases left unmatched: 3. The CDR3: CASSLWRENYNEQFF. DNA for the CDR3: TGTGCCAGCAGTTTATGGCGGGAGAATTACAATGAGCAGTTCTTC.

This clonotype was detected many times. The V gene is TRBV3-1, the J gene TRBJ1-2, with a possible D match to TRBD1 (5 bases). Germline CDR1 and CDR2: LGHDT and YNNKEL (reference sequence). The CDR3 has 14 amino acids. V was shortened by 3 bases and J by 10 bases, with 18 bases between the two germline ends. CDR3 nucleotides: TGTGCCAGCAGCCATACCGGGACGACCTCTCACTACACCTTC. This encodes CASSHTGTTSHYTF. Based on the CDR3 plus reference TRBV3-1 and TRBJ1-2, the full variable domain is DTAVSQTPKYLVTQMGNDKSIKCEQNLGHDTMYWYKQDSKKFLKIMFSYNNKELIINETVPNRFSPKSPDKAHLNLHINSLELGDSAVYFCASSHTGTTSHYTFGSGTRLTVV.

In this sample, this clonotype turned up a few times. V is TRBV6-1 and J is TRBJ1-1; D gene unclear. CDR1 and CDR2 (germline): MNHNS, SASEGT. The V gene lost 6 bases and the J gene lost 0 bases, with 11 bases spanning the gap. The length of the CDR3 is 14 residues. The CDR3 loop is CASSHQAMNTEAFF. The CDR3 DNA follows: TGTGCCAGCAGCCACCAAGCAATGAACACTGAAGCTTTCTTT.

On this clonotype: The junction shows a germline mismatch at one end, possibly a read error. V usage is TRBV7-7 and J usage is TRBJ2-5; TRBD2 is a possible D gene (8 bases). The CDR3 extends over 15 amino acids. CDR1 SSHAT and CDR2 FNYEAQ come from the germline V gene (reference sequence). The CDR3 loop is CASSLAGQHGATQYF. DNA for the CDR3: TGTGCTAGCAGCTTAGCGGGACAGCATGGAGCGACCCAGTACTTC.

This clonotype has ten or more counts. The genes are TRBV28 and TRBJ1-5, with D perhaps matching TRBD1 (6 bases). Per the germline V gene, CDR1 is MDHEN and CDR2 is SYDVKM. Trimming took off 5 bases at V and 2 bases at J, with 16 bases between the two ends. This CDR3 is built from 16 residues. CDR3 sequence: CASSLTQGLGNQPQHF. The CDR3 DNA follows: TGTGCCAGCAGTCTGACACAGGGACTGGGCAATCAGCCCCAGCATTTT.

This clonotype was picked up a small number of times. V is TRBV29-1 and J is TRBJ2-4, with 8 bases identical to TRBD2. The CDR3 extends over 13 amino acids. Losses at the gene ends were 1 base for V and 9 bases for J; bases not matched to a gene: 5. Per germline, CDR1 SQVTM and CDR2 ANQGSEA. The CDR3 nucleotides are TGCAGCGTTGAAGTCCGTCGGGGGGGCATTCAGTACTTC. It encodes CSVEVRRGGIQYF.

This clonotype was counted only a few times. The CDR3 here is CSSSDYQETQYF. CDR3 sequence (DNA): TGCAGTTCCTCAGACTACCAAGAGACCCAGTACTTC. The V and J genes are TRBV20-1 and TRBJ2-5, with unresolved D. Germline lookup yields CDR1 DFQATT and CDR2 SNEGSKA (reference sequence). Trimming shortened V by 8 bases and J by 0 bases, and 10 bases separated the two germline ends. The CDR3 totals 12 residues.

The chain has TRBV19 and TRBJ1-2; D is undetermined. The CDR3 loop spans 11 amino acids. V lost 5 bases and J lost 7, with 8 bases in between. Germline values: CDR1 LNHDA, CDR2 SQIVND (reference sequence). The CDR3: CASSPGSGYTF. The CDR3 DNA sequence: TGTGCCAGTAGTCCAGGCTCTGGCTACACCTTC.

This chain connects TRBV10-3 to TRBJ1-2, with TRBD1 as a possible D gene (6 bases). Germline CDR1 reads ENHRY; CDR2 reads SYGVKD. CDR3 length equals 14 residues. V lost 5 bases to trimming and J lost 4 bases, with 14 bases between them. The CDR3 is CAISTGSDFYGYTF. The CDR3 nucleotides are TGTGCCATCAGTACAGGGTCGGATTTCTATGGCTACACCTTC.

This clonotype was found many times. The chain is built from TRBV13 and TRBJ2-5; D might be TRBD2 (6 bases). V was cut by 1 base and J by 5 bases, with 17 bases left in between. Germline CDR1 PRHDT, CDR2 FYEKMQ (reference sequence). This CDR3 has 16 amino acids. DNA of the CDR3: TGTGCCAGCAGCTTAGTAGCGGAGCCTACCGGTGAGACCCAGTACTTC. This encodes CASSLVAEPTGETQYF.

The sample holds one count of this clonotype. This may come from a read error, since a much larger clone is one base off. CDR3 amino acids: CASSQDTGYGCTF. Here the CDR3 DNA reads TGTGCCAGCAGCCAAGATACCGGCTATGGCTGCACCTTC. The chain has TRBV14 and TRBJ1-2; D gene unclear. The CDR3 spans 13 residues. Germline V gene sequence: CDR1 SGHDN, CDR2 FVKESK.

This clonotype was counted at least ten times. The chain links TRBV18 to TRBJ2-5; 7 bases match TRBD1. Germline trimming cut 3 bases from V and 2 bases from J; bases unmatched to any gene: 3. Germline V CDR1 and CDR2: KGHSH, LQKENI. This CDR3 is built from 14 residues. The CDR3 loop is CASSPPGQQETQYF. CDR3 nucleotide sequence: TGTGCCAGCTCACCCCCGGGACAGCAAGAGACCCAGTACTTC.

The chain employs TRBV9 and TRBJ2-7; D gene uncertain. V was shortened by 0 bases and J by 2 bases, with 9 bases between the two germline ends. The CDR3 loop spans 14 amino acids. Germline CDR1 is SGDLS and CDR2 is YYNGEE. DNA for the CDR3: TGTGCCAGCAGCGTAGGGGCAGGTACCTACGAGCAGTACTTC. Amino acids: CASSVGAGTYEQYF.

The chain uses TRBV24-1 and TRBJ2-7; D may match TRBD1 or TRBD2 (5 bases each). V was clipped by 2 bases and J by 2 bases, with 12 bases between them. Per the germline V gene, CDR1 is KGHDR and CDR2 is SFDVKD. The CDR3 covers 15 residues. The CDR3 DNA reads TGTGCCACCAGTGATTCTCGGCAGGGAGCCTACGAGCAGTACTTC. Translating gives CATSDSRQGAYEQYF.

This clonotype was seen a few times. This chain joins TRBV19 and TRBJ2-7; 11 bases are shared with TRBD1. V lost 6 bases and J lost 2; bases outside the gene matches: 6. CDR3 length: 15 residues. Germline V gene lookup returns CDR1 LNHDA and CDR2 SQIVND (reference sequence). Written as DNA, the CDR3 is TGTGCCAGTAGCCAAGCGGGACAGGGGGCCTACGAGCAGTACTTC. Amino acids: CASSQAGQGAYEQYF.

This clonotype has a handful of counts. This sequence joins TRBV7-8 and TRBJ2-4; D may be TRBD1 or TRBD2 (7 bases each). In germline, CDR1 is SGHVS, CDR2 FQNEAQ. This CDR3 is built from 17 residues. The V and J ends lost 7 bases and 0 bases respectively, with 19 bases between them. The CDR3 loop reads CASTQGGSRLAKNIQYF. DNA for the CDR3: TGTGCCAGCACCCAGGGGGGGAGCCGCCTAGCCAAAAACATTCAGTACTTC.

The J gene is TRBJ2-2, the V gene TRBV6-1; 12 bases match TRBD2. Trimming cost V 3 bases and J 1 base; bases outside gene matches: 9. CDR3 size: 19 residues. CDR1 and CDR2 from the germline V gene are MNHNS and SASEGT. CDR3 DNA sequence: TGTGCCAGCAGTGATCAAGGACTAGCGGGGACCCAGAACACCGGGGAGCTGTTTTTT. It specifies CASSDQGLAGTQNTGELFF.

V is TRBV5-1 and J is TRBJ2-5; either TRBD1 or TRBD2 may fit D (5 bases each). CDR3 length: 15 residues. Trimming stripped 0 bases from V and 2 bases from J, with 11 bases between. CDR1 and CDR2 (germline): SGHRS, YFSETQ. The CDR3 here is CASSLEWGWQETQYF. CDR3 nucleotides: TGCGCCAGCAGCTTGGAATGGGGGTGGCAAGAGACCCAGTACTTC.

This chain joins TRBV6-1 and TRBJ2-4, with D perhaps TRBD1 (5 bases). V lost 6 bases to trimming and J lost 0 bases, with 12 bases between them. The germline V gene encodes CDR1 MNHNS and CDR2 SASEGT. CDR3 size: 15 residues. CDR3 coding DNA: TGTGCCAGCAGGTTCCGACAGCTAGCCAAAAACATTCAGTACTTC. This encodes CASRFRQLAKNIQYF.

This clonotype occurred many times. V usage is TRBV6-1 and J usage is TRBJ2-2; tentatively, D is TRBD2 (6 bases). The CDR3 has 15 residues. V gave up 3 bases and J gave up 7 bases, with 15 bases separating them. Germline V CDR1 and CDR2: MNHNS, SASEGT. As DNA, the CDR3 is TGTGCCAGCAGTGAGCGAGCGGGCCCCGTCGGGGAGCTGTTTTTT. Protein sequence: CASSERAGPVGELFF.